This T cell receptor (beta chain) is from a study of vaccination and CD4 T cells after COVID-19. Scientists ran DNA taken from cultured CD4+ T cells through the Oncomine TCR Beta short-read assay for sequencing. Each CDR3 protein gets one entry after TCRdb re-called the PCR reads with MiXCR. This sample has 10,000 to 15,000 distinct CDR3 sequences; under 80% occur once, and the top ten carry less than 15%. Regarding treatment: roughly 10-day PBMC culture with coronavirus spike peptide pools or control peptides (ViraFEST assay). As regards this clonotype: Antigen: not known.

V shed 6 bases, J shed 0 bases, and the junction held 14 bases outside the gene matches. The length of the CDR3 is 19 residues. Germline CDR1 is DFQATT and CDR2 is SNEGSKA (reference sequence). This chain links TRBV20-1 with TRBJ2-1; the match to TRBD2 covers 13 bases. Sequences were obtained from CD4+ T cells from blood, cultured in vitro. The sequence derives from a human donor who had recovered from COVID-19. The DNA for the CDR3 is TGCAGTGCACGGACTAGCGGGAGTCATTCCCCCAGCTCCTACAATGAGCAGTTCTTC. It yields the protein CSARTSGSHSPSSYNEQFF.